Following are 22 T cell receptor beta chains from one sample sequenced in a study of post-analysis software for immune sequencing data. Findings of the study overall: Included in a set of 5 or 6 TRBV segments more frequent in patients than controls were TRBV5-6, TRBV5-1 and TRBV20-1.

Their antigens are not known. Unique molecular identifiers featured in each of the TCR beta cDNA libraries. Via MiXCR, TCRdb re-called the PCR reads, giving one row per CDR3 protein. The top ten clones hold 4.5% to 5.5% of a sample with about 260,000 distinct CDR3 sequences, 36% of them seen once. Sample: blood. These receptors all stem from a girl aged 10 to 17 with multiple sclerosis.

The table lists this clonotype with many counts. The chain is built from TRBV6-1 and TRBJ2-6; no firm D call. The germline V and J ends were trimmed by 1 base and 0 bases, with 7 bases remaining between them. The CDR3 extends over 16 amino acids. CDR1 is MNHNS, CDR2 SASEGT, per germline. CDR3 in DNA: TGTGCCAGCAGTGAAGTGTGGACCTCTGGGGCCAACGTCCTGACTTTC. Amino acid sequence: CASSEVWTSGANVLTF.

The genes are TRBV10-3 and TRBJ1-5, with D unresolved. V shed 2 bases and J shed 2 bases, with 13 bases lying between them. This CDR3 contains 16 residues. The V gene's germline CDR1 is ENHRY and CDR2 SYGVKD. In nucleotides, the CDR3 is TGTGCCATCAGTGAGGGGTCCGGGTACGGCAATCAGCCCCAGCATTTT. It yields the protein CAISEGSGYGNQPQHF.

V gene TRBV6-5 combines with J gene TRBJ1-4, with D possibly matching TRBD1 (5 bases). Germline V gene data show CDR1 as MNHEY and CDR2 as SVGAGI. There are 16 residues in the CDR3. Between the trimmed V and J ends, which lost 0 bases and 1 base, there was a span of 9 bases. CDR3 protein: CASSYSIGGTNEKLFF. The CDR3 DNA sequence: TGTGCCAGCAGTTACTCGATCGGGGGAACTAATGAAAAACTGTTTTTT.

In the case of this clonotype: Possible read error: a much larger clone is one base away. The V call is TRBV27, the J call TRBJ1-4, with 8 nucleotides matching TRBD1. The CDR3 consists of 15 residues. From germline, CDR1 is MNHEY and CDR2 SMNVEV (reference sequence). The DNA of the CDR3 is TGTGCCTGCAGTCCCCAGGGGGCGCGGGGTGAAAAACTGTTTTTT. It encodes CACSPQGARGEKLFF.

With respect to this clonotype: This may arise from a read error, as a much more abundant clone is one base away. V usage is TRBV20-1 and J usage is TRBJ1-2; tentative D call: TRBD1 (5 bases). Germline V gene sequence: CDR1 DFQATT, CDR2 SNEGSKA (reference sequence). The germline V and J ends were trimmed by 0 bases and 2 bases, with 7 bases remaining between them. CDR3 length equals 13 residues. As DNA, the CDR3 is TGCAGTGCTAGAGAGGGGCGGAACTATGGCTACACCTTC. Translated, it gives CSAREGRNYGYTF.

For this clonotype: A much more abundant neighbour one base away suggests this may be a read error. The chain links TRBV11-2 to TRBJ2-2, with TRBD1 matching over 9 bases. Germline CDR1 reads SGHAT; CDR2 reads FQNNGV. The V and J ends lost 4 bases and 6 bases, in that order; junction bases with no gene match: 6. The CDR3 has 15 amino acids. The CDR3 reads CASSCSTGGSGELFF. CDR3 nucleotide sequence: TGTGCCAGCAGCTGCTCGACAGGGGGATCCGGGGAGCTGTTTTTT.

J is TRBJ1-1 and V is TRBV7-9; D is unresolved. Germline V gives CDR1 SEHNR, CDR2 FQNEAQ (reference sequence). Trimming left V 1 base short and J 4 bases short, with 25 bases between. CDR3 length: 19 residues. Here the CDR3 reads CASSLEPLRPVRSGTEAFF. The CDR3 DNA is TGTGCCAGCAGCTTAGAGCCCCTCCGACCCGTACGGTCAGGCACTGAAGCTTTCTTT.

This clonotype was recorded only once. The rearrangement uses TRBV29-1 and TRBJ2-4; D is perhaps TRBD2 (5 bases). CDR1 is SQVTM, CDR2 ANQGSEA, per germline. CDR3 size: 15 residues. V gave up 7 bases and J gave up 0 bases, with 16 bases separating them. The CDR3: CSASPLGVAKNIQYF. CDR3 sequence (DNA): TGCAGCGCCAGCCCCCTCGGGGTAGCCAAAAACATTCAGTACTTC.

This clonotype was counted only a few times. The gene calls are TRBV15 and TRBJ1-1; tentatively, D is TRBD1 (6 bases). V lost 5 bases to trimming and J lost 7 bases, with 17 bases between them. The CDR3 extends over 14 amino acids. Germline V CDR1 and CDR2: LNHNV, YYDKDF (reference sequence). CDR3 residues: CATSGVGGGNEAFF. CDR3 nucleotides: TGTGCCACCAGCGGGGTCGGGGGCGGTAATGAAGCTTTCTTT.

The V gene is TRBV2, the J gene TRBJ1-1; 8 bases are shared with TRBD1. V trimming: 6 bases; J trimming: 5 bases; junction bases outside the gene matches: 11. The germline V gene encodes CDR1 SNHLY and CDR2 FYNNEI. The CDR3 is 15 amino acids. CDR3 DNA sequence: TGTGCCAGCAGAGCCTTTGGGACAGGTGGGACTGAAGCTTTCTTT. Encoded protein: CASRAFGTGGTEAFF.

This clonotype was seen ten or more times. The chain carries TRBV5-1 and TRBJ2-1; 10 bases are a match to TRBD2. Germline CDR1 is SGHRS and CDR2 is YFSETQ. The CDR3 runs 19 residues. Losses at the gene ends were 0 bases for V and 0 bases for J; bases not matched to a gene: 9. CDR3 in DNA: TGCGCCAGCAGCTTGGGGCTACTAGCGGGAAGCAGCTCCTACAATGAGCAGTTCTTC. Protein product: CASSLGLLAGSSSYNEQFF.

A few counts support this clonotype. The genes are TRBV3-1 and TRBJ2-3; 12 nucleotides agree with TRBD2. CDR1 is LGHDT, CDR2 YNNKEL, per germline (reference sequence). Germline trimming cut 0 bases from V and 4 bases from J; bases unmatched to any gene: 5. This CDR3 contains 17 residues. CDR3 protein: CASSQDRLAGVPDTQYF. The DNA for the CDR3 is TGTGCCAGCAGCCAAGATCGACTAGCGGGAGTTCCAGATACGCAGTATTTT.

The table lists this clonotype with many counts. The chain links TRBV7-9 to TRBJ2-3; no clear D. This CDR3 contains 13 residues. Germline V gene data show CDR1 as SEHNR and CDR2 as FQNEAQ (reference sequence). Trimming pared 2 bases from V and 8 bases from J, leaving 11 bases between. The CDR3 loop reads CASSLRNIATQYF. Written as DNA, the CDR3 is TGTGCCAGCAGCTTACGCAACATCGCTACGCAGTATTTT.

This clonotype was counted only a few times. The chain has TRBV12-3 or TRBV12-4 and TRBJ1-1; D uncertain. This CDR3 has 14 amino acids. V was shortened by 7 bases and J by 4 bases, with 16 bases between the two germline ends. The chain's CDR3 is CASISRMVPTEAFF. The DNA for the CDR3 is TGTGCCAGCATCTCGAGGATGGTGCCCACTGAAGCTTTCTTT.

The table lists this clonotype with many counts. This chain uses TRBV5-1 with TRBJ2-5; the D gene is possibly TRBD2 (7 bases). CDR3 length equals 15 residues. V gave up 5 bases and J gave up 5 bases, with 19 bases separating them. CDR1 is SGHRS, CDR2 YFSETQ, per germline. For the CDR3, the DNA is TGCGCCAGCAGACCTACGGGGGGCGGATTGGAGACCCAGTACTTC. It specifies CASRPTGGGLETQYF.

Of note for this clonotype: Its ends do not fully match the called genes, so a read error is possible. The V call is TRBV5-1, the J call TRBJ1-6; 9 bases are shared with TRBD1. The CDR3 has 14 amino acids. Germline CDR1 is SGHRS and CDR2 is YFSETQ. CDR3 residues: CASNPGQGGSPPHF. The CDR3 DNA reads TGCGCCAGCAACCCGGGACAGGGTGGATCACCCCCCCACTTT.

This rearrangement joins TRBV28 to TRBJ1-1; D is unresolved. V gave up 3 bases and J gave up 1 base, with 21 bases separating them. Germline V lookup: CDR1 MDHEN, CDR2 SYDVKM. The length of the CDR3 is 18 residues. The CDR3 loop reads CASSLLSRFLVGNTEAFF. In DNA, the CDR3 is TGTGCCAGCAGTTTGTTATCCCGATTCCTAGTTGGGAACACTGAAGCTTTCTTT. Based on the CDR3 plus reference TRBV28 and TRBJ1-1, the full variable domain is DVKVTQSSRYLVKRTGEKVFLECVQDMDHENMFWYRQDPGLGLRLIYFSYDVKMKEKGDIPEGYSVSREKKERFSLILESASTNQTSMYLCASSLLSRFLVGNTEAFFGQGTRLTVV.

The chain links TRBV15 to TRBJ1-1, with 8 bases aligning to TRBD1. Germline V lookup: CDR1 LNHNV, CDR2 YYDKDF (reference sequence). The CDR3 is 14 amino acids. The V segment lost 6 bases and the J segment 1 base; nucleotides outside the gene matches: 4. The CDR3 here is CATSAGQENTEAFF. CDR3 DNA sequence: TGTGCCACCAGTGCGGGACAGGAGAACACTGAAGCTTTCTTT.

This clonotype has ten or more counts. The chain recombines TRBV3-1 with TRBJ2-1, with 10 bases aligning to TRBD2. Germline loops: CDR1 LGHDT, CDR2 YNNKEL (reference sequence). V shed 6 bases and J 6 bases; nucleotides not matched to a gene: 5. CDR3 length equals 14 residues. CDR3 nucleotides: TGTGCCAGCAGTCGTCTAGCGGGAGTCAATGAGCAGTTCTTC. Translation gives CASSRLAGVNEQFF.

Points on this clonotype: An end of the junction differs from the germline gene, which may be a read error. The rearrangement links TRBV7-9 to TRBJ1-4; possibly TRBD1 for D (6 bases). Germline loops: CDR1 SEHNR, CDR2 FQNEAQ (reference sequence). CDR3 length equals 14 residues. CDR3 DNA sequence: TGTGCCAGCAGCAAGGACAGTAGACATGAAAAACGGTTTTTT. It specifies CASSKDSRHEKRFF.

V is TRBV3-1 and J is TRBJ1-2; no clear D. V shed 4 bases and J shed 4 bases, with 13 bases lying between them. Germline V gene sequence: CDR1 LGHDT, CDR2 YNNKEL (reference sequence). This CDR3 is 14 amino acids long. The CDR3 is CASSRPKASYGYTF. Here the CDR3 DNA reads TGTGCCAGCAGCCGCCCTAAAGCTAGCTATGGCTACACCTTC.

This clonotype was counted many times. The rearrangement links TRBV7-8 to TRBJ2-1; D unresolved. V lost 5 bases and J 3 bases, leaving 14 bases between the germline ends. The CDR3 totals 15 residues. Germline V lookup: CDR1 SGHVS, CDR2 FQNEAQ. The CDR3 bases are TGTGCCAGCAGCCGAGGCAAAGGTAACTACAATGAGCAGTTCTTC. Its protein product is CASSRGKGNYNEQFF.